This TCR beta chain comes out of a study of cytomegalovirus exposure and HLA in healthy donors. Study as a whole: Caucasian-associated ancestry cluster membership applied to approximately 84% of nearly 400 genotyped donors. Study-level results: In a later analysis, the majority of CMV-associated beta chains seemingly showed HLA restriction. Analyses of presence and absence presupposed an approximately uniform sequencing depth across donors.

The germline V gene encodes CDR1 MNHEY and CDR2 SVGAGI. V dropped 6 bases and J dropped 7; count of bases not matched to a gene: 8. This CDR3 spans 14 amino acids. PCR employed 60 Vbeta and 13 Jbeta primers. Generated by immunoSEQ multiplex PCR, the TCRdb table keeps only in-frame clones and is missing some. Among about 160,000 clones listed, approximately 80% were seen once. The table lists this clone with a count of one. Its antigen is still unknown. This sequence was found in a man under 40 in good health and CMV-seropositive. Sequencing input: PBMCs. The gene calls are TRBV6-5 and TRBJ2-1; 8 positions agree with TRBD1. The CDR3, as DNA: TGTGCCAGCAGCCGCGGGACAGGACAAAATGAGCAGTTCTTC. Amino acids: CASSRGTGQNEQFF.